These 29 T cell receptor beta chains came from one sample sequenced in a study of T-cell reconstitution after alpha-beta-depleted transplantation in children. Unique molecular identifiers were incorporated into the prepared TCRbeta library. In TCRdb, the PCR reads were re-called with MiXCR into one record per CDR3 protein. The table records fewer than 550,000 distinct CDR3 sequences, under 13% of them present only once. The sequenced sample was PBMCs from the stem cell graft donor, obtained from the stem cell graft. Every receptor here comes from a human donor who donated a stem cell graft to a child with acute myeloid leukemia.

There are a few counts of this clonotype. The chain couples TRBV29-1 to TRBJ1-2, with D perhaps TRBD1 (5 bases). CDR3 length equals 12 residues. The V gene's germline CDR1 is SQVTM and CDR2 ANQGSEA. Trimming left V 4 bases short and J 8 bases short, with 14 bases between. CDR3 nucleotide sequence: TGCAGCGTTGTGGAGTGGGGGGGAGGCTACACCTTC. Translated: CSVVEWGGGYTF. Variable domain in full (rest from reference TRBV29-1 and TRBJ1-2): SAVISQKPSRDICQRGTSLTIQCQVDSQVTMMFWYRQQPGQSLTLIATANQGSEATYESGFVIDKFPISRPNLTFSTLTVSNMSPEDSSIYLCSVVEWGGGYTFGSGTRLTVV.

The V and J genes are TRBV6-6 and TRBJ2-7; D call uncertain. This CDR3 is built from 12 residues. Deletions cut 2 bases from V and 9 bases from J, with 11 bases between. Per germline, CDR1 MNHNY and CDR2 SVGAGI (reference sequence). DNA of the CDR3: TGTGCCAGCAGTTACGACACCCAAGGGCAGTACGTC. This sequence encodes CASSYDTQGQYV.

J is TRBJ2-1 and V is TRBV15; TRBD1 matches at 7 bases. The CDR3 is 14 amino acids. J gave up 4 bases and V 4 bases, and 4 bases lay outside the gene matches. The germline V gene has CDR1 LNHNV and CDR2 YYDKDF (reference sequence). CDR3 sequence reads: CATSNRDSYNEQFF. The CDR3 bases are TGTGCCACCAGCAACCGGGACAGTTACAATGAGCAGTTCTTC.

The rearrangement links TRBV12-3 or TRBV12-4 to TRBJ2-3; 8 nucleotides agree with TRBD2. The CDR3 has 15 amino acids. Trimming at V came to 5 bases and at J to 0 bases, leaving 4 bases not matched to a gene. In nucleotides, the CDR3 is TGTGCCAGCAGTAGCGGGGGCCATAGCACAGATACGCAGTATTTT. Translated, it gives CASSSGGHSTDTQYF.

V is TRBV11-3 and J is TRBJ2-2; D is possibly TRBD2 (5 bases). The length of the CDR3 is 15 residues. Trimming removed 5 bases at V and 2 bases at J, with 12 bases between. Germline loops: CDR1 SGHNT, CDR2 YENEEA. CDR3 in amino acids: CASSLVRENTGELFF. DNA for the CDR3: TGTGCCAGCAGCCTTGTTCGGGAAAACACCGGGGAGCTGTTTTTT.

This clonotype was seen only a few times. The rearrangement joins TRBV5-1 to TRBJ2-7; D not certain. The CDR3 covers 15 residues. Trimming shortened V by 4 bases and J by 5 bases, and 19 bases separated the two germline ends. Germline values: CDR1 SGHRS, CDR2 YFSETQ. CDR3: CASSPDGFTLHEQYV. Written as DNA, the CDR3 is TGCGCCAGCAGCCCCGACGGTTTCACGCTCCACGAGCAGTACGTC.

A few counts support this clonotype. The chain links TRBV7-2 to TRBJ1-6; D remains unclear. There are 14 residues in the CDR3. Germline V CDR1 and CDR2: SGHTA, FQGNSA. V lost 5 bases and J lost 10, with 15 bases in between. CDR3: CASSPSPPQSPLHF. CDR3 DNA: TGTGCCAGCAGCCCATCCCCCCCCCAGTCACCCCTCCACTTT.

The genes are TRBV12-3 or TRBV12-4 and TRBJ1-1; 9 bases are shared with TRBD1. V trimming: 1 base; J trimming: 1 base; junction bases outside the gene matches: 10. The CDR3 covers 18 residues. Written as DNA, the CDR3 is TGTGCCAGCAGTTTAGTGCTAGGACAGGGGTCATCGAACACTGAAGCTTTCTTT. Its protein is CASSLVLGQGSSNTEAFF.

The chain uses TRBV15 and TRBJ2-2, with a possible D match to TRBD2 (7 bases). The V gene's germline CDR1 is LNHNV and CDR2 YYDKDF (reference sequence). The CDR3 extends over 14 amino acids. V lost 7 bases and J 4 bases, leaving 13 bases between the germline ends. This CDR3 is CATNHREGTGELFF. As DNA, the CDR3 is TGTGCCACCAACCACAGGGAGGGCACCGGGGAGCTGTTTTTT.

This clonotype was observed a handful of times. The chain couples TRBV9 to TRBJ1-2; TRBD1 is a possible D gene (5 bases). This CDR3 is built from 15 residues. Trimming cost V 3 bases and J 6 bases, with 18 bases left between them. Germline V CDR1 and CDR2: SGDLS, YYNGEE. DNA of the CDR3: TGTGCCAGCAGCGCGGGGGGACCCCTGGGAAATGGCTACACCTTC. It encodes CASSAGGPLGNGYTF.

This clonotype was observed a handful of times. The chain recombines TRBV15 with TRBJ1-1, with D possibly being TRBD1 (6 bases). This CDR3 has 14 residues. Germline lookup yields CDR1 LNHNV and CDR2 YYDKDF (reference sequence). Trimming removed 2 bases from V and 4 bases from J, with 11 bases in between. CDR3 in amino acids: CATSRPAGATEAFF. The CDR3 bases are TGTGCCACCAGCAGACCGGCGGGGGCCACTGAAGCTTTCTTT.

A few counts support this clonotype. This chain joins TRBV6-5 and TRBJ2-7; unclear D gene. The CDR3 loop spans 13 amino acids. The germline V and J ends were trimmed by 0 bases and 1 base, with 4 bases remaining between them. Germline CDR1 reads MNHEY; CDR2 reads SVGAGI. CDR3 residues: CASSYSISYEQYF. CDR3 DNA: TGTGCCAGCAGTTACTCGATTTCCTACGAGCAGTACTTC.

CDR3 in DNA: TGCAGTGTTAGTGAGGGAGGGAATCCCGGGGAGCTGTTTTTT. It codes for CSVSEGGNPGELFF. The rearrangement uses TRBV20-1 and TRBJ2-2; 7 positions agree with TRBD2. CDR1 and CDR2 (germline): DFQATT, SNEGSKA (reference sequence). With 7 bases clipped from V and 6 bases from J, the junction kept 11 bases outside the gene matches. The CDR3 extends over 14 amino acids.

The CDR3 loop is CASSLERGGSSYNEQFF. CDR3 bases: TGTGCCAGCAGCCTTGAGCGGGGGGGCAGCTCCTACAATGAGCAGTTCTTC. J is TRBJ2-1 and V is TRBV7-3, with TRBD2 matching 10 bases. The CDR3 has 17 amino acids. Germline values: CDR1 SGHTA, CDR2 FQGTGA. V shed 5 bases and J 0 bases; nucleotides not matched to a gene: 7.

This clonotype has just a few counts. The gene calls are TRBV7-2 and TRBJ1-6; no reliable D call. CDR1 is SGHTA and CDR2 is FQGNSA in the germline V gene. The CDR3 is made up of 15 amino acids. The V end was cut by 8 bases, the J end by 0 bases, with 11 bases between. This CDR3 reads CASAAATSYNSPLHF. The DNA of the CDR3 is TGTGCCAGCGCGGCAGCAACCTCCTATAATTCACCCCTCCACTTT.

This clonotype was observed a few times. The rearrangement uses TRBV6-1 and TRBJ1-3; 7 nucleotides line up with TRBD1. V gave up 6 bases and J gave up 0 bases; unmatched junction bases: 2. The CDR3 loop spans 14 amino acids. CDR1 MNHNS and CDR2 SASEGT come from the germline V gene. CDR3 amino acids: CASRGQFSGNTIYF. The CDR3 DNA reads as TGTGCCAGCAGGGGACAGTTCTCTGGAAACACCATATATTTT.

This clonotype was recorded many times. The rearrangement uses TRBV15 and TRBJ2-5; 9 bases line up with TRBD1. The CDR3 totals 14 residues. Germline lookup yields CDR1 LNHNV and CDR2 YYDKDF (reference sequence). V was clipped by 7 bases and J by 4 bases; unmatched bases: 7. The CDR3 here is CATNTGGAGETQYF. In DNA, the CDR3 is TGTGCCACCAATACAGGGGGCGCAGGAGAGACCCAGTACTTC.

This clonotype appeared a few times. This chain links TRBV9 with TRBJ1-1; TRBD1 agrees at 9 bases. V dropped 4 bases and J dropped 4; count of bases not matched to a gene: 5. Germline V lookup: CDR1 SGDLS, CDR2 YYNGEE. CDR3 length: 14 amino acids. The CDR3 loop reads CASSSSTGGTEAFF. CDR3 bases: TGTGCCAGCAGCAGCTCGACAGGGGGCACTGAAGCTTTCTTT.

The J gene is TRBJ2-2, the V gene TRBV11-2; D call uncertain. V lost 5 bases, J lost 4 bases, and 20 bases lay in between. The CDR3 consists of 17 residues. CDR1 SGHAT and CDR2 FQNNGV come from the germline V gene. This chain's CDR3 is CASSLSLSVPGTGELFF. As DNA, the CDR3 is TGTGCCAGCAGCCTCAGTCTCTCCGTCCCGGGCACCGGGGAGCTGTTTTTT.

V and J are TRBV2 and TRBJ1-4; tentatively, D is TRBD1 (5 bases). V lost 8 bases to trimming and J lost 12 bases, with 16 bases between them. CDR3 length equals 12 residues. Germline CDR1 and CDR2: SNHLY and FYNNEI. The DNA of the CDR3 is TGTGCCAGCGGACCGGGGGTTAGGGAACTGTTTTTT. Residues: CASGPGVRELFF.

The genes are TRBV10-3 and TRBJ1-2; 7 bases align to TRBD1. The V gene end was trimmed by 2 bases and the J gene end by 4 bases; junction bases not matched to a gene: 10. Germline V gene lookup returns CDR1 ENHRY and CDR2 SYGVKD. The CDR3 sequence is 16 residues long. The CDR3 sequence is CAISERGTGVPYGYTF. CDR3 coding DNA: TGTGCCATCAGTGAGAGGGGAACAGGGGTGCCCTATGGCTACACCTTC.

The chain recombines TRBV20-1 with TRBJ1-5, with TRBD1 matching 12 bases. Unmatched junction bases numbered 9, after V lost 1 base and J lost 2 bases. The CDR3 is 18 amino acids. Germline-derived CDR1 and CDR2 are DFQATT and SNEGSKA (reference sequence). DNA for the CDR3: TGCAGTGCTAGAGTGGGGACAGGGGGCTTTTTCGGCAATCAGCCCCAGCATTTT. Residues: CSARVGTGGFFGNQPQHF.

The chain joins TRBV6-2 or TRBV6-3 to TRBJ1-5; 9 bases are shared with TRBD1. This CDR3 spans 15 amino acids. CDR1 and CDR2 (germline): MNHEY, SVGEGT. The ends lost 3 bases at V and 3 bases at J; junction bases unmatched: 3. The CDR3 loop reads CASSYRQGVNQPQHF. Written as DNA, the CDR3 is TGTGCCAGCAGTTATCGACAGGGGGTCAATCAGCCCCAGCATTTT.

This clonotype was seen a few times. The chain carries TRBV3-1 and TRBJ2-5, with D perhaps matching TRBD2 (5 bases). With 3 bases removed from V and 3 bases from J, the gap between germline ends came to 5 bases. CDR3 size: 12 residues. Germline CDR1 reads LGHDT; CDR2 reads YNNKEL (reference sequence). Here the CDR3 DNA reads TGTGCCAGCAGCCAGCGGGAAGAGACCCAGTACTTC. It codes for CASSQREETQYF.

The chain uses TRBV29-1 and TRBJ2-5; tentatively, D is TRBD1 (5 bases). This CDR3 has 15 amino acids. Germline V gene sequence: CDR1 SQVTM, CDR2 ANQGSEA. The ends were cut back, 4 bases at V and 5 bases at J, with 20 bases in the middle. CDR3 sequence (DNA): TGCAGCGTTGTCTGGGGCAGCCACGTGCGGGAGACCCAGTACTTC. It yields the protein CSVVWGSHVRETQYF.

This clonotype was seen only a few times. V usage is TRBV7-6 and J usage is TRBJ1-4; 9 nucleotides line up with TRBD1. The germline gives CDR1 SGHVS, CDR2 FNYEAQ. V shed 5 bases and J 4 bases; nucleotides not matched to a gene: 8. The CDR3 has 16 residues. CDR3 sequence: CASSILRDRDNEKLFF. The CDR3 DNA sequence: TGTGCCAGCAGCATACTCCGGGACAGGGATAATGAAAAACTGTTTTTT.

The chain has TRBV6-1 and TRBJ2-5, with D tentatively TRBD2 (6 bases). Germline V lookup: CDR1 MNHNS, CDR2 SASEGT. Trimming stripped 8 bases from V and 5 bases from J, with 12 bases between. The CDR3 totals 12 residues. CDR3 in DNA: TGTGCCAGCGTTGGCGGGATGGAGACCCAGTACTTC. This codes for CASVGGMETQYF.

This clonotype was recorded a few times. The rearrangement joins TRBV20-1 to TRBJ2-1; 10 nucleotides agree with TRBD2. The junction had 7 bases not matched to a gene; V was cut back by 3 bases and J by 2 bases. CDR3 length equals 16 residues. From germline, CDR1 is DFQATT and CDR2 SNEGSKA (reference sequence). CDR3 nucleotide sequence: TGCAGTGCTAGCTCTGCTAGCGGGAGAACCTACAATGAGCAGTTCTTC. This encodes CSASSASGRTYNEQFF.

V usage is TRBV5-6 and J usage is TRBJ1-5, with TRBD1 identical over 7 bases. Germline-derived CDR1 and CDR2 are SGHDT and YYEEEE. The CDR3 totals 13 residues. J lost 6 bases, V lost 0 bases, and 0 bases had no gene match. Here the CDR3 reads CASSLGTGQPQHF. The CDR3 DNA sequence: TGTGCCAGCAGCTTGGGGACAGGTCAGCCCCAGCATTTT.